Each of the 27 T cell receptor beta chains below was sequenced from the same sample in a study of regulatory T cells in long-lasting Graves disease. Both iRepertoire HTBI primers and Arm-PCR of CDR3 regions were used to build the TCR beta libraries. From the multiplex PCR reads, TCRdb called clonotypes with MiXCR, one entry per CDR3 protein. The sample has approximately 400,000 distinct CDR3 sequences; about 15% are singletons. Time point described: newly diagnosed GD, antithyroid drugs for less than 3 months. The TCR library was prepared using RNA isolated from PBMCs. These data were also reused for a study on T cells in Graves' hyperthyroidism and ophthalmopathy.

Sequencing used peripheral blood mononuclear cells (PBMCs), obtained at new diagnosis, from a patient treated with antithyroid drugs. These receptors were collected from a woman aged 25 to 39 with Graves disease.

This clonotype was observed a few times. The rearrangement links TRBV18 to TRBJ2-4; D is undetermined. The ends were cut back, 4 bases at V and 8 bases at J, with 15 bases in the middle. The CDR3 contains 14 residues. Germline values: CDR1 KGHSH, CDR2 LQKENI. The CDR3, as DNA: TGTGCCAGCTCACTCCCGGTGGCTCGCGACATTCAGTACTTC. Amino acids: CASSLPVARDIQYF. Full variable domain (rest looked up from reference TRBV18 and TRBJ2-4): NAGVMQNPRHLVRRRGQEARLRCSPMKGHSHVYWYRQLPEEGLKFMVYLQKENIIDESGMPKERFSAEFPKEGPSILRIQQVVRGDSAAYFCASSLPVARDIQYFGAGTRLSVL.

The sample holds a few counts of this clonotype. The chain carries TRBV27 and TRBJ2-7, with 8 positions matching TRBD1. V lost 3 bases and J lost 3; bases outside the gene matches: 13. The length of the CDR3 is 17 residues. The germline V gene has CDR1 MNHEY and CDR2 SMNVEV (reference sequence). The CDR3 spells CASSFQAGGLASYEQYF. The CDR3 coding sequence is TGTGCCAGCAGTTTTCAGGCAGGGGGCTTGGCAAGCTACGAGCAGTACTTC.

In its sample, this clonotype was seen many times. The CDR3 nucleotides are TGCGCCAGCAGTGAGGGGGGACTAGCGGGGCAGCAAGAGACCCAGTACTTC. Translation: CASSEGGLAGQQETQYF. V is TRBV10-1 and J is TRBJ2-5, with 13 bases matching TRBD2. This CDR3 has 17 amino acids. V shed 2 bases and J 2 bases; nucleotides not matched to a gene: 5. Germline V gene lookup returns CDR1 WNHNN and CDR2 SYGVQD (reference sequence).

Ten or more counts support this clonotype. The chain recombines TRBV25-1 with TRBJ2-1; 9 nucleotides agree with TRBD2. Unmatched junction bases numbered 7, after V lost 3 bases and J lost 4 bases. Germline V gives CDR1 MGHDK, CDR2 SYGVNS. The CDR3 spans 16 residues. CDR3 sequence (DNA): TGTGCCAGCAGTGATCTAGCGGGGACCCTATACAATGAGCAGTTCTTC. Translating gives CASSDLAGTLYNEQFF.

This clonotype was detected many times. The J gene is TRBJ1-1, the V gene TRBV6-2 or TRBV6-3, with 7 positions matching TRBD1. The CDR3 is made up of 16 amino acids. Germline V CDR1 and CDR2: MNHEY, SVGEGT. The V gene end was trimmed by 4 bases and the J gene end by 4 bases; junction bases not matched to a gene: 12. CDR3 in amino acids: CASSSPSRGRGTEAFF. The CDR3 DNA reads TGTGCCAGCAGTTCCCCTAGTAGGGGGCGCGGCACTGAAGCTTTCTTT.

This clonotype was seen at least ten times. The chain combines TRBV6-1 with TRBJ2-7; tentative D call: TRBD2 (5 bases). The CDR3 spans 14 residues. Germline CDR1 reads MNHNS; CDR2 reads SASEGT. Trimming removed 7 bases from V and 0 bases from J, with 13 bases in between. CDR3 protein: CASMTGSSSYEQYF. The CDR3 DNA reads as TGTGCCAGCATGACGGGATCATCCTCCTACGAGCAGTACTTC.

There are a few counts of this clonotype. The chain recombines TRBV24-1 with TRBJ2-1; a weak D match, TRBD2 (5 bases). Trimming pared 8 bases from V and 3 bases from J, leaving 13 bases between. Germline CDR1 reads KGHDR; CDR2 reads SFDVKD. This CDR3 has 14 residues. The CDR3: CATNYTSNYNEQFF. The CDR3 DNA follows: TGTGCCACCAACTATACTAGTAACTACAATGAGCAGTTCTTC.

As to this clonotype: A single base is all that separates this from a far larger clone, so a read error is likely. The rearrangement uses TRBV20-1 and TRBJ2-5; 13 nucleotides align to TRBD2. CDR1 is DFQATT, CDR2 SNEGSKA, per germline (reference sequence). V lost 3 bases and J lost 11; bases outside the gene matches: 15. CDR3 length: 16 amino acids. CDR3 DNA: TGCAGTGCTAGGGGGCATACTAGCGGGAGGGCTGGAGAGCAGTACTTC. Protein: CSARGHTSGRAGEQYF.

In this sample, this clonotype turned up many times. The CDR3 DNA is TGTGCCAGCAAGGGGGGAGGAGGGGGAGACATTCAGTACTTC. Amino acids: CASKGGGGGDIQYF. The rearrangement links TRBV6-1 to TRBJ2-4, with D perhaps assigned TRBD1 or TRBD2 (6 bases each). The CDR3 spans 14 residues. V lost 7 bases and J 8 bases, leaving 18 bases between the germline ends. Germline V gives CDR1 MNHNS, CDR2 SASEGT.

This clonotype was seen at least ten times. The chain is built from TRBV27 and TRBJ1-5; D ambiguous. The CDR3 runs 14 residues. CDR1 is MNHEY, CDR2 SMNVEV, per germline (reference sequence). Trimming left V 3 bases short and J 3 bases short, with 9 bases between. DNA of the CDR3: TGTGCCAGCAGTTTTTCTGGCAACAATCAGCCCCAGCATTTT. Its protein product is CASSFSGNNQPQHF.

This clonotype was observed many times. The rearrangement uses TRBV29-1 and TRBJ2-3; D unclear. With 7 bases removed from V and 6 bases from J, the gap between germline ends came to 17 bases. Germline V gene sequence: CDR1 SQVTM, CDR2 ANQGSEA. CDR3 size: 13 residues. The DNA of the CDR3 is TGCAGCGCTTCGGGTCTCCCTGGGGATACGCAGTATTTT. Translating gives CSASGLPGDTQYF.

This clonotype was picked up many times. CDR3 sequence (DNA): TGTGCCACCAGCACTAGCAGGGAGACCCAGTACTTC. Translated, it gives CATSTSRETQYF. The V call is TRBV15, the J call TRBJ2-5; TRBD2 might be the D (5 bases). The germline gives CDR1 LNHNV, CDR2 YYDKDF (reference sequence). Trimming pared 4 bases from V and 5 bases from J, leaving 8 bases between. This CDR3 spans 12 amino acids.

V gene TRBV7-3 combines with J gene TRBJ2-3; 8 nucleotides align to TRBD2. This CDR3 is 17 amino acids long. The J segment lost 1 base and the V segment lost 1 base, leaving 7 bases of the junction unmatched. CDR1 and CDR2 (germline): SGHTA, FQGTGA. In nucleotides, the CDR3 is TGTGCCAGCAGCTTAAAGCGGGAGCCGTGGGGCACAGATACGCAGTATTTT. As protein: CASSLKREPWGTDTQYF.

This clonotype was observed many times. The V and J genes are TRBV13 and TRBJ2-3; D is possibly TRBD1 (6 bases). The CDR3 is 16 residues long. The germline V gene has CDR1 PRHDT and CDR2 FYEKMQ (reference sequence). The germline V and J ends were trimmed by 0 bases and 3 bases, with 13 bases remaining between them. The CDR3 loop is CASSLGRVGGTDTQYF. CDR3 DNA sequence: TGTGCCAGCAGCTTAGGCCGCGTAGGGGGAACAGATACGCAGTATTTT.

This clonotype showed up many times. The chain combines TRBV29-1 with TRBJ2-2, with D tentatively TRBD1 or TRBD2 (5 bases each). Germline V gene lookup returns CDR1 SQVTM and CDR2 ANQGSEA. The CDR3 loop spans 14 amino acids. Trimming pared 4 bases from V and 4 bases from J, leaving 13 bases between. CDR3 region: CSVVGQRGTGELFF. CDR3 in DNA: TGCAGCGTTGTGGGTCAGAGGGGCACCGGGGAGCTGTTTTTT.

This clonotype was found many times. The gene calls are TRBV5-1 and TRBJ2-7, with 7 bases aligning to TRBD2. Germline V lookup: CDR1 SGHRS, CDR2 YFSETQ. This CDR3 contains 14 residues. V trimming: 4 bases; J trimming: 4 bases; junction bases outside the gene matches: 8. The CDR3 coding sequence is TGCGCCAGCAGCCCGGGGGGAACTCCATACGAGCAGTACTTC. Residues: CASSPGGTPYEQYF.

A few counts support this clonotype. This chain joins TRBV3-1 and TRBJ2-1; D is perhaps TRBD1 (5 bases). The CDR3 has 18 residues. V shed 2 bases and J shed 0 bases, with 17 bases lying between them. Germline-derived CDR1 and CDR2 are LGHDT and YNNKEL (reference sequence). Here the CDR3 reads CASSQYRQKFYSYNEQFF. The DNA for the CDR3 is TGTGCCAGCAGCCAATATCGACAGAAATTTTACTCCTACAATGAGCAGTTCTTC.

This clonotype was seen a few times. The CDR3 nucleotides are TGTGCCAGCAGCCAGCAGGGATTTGGAAACACCATATATTTT. Translating it yields CASSQQGFGNTIYF. The genes are TRBV27 and TRBJ1-3, with D possibly TRBD1 on 5 matching bases. Per the germline V gene, CDR1 is MNHEY and CDR2 is SMNVEV (reference sequence). The CDR3 consists of 14 residues. With 6 bases removed from V and 3 bases from J, the gap between germline ends came to 12 bases.

There are many counts of this clonotype. The V and J genes are TRBV24-1 and TRBJ1-1; tentatively, D is TRBD1 (6 bases). CDR3 length: 14 amino acids. Germline assignment: CDR1 KGHDR and CDR2 SFDVKD. Trimming cost V 5 bases and J 4 bases, with 13 bases left between them. The CDR3, as DNA: TGTGCCACCAGTGGGGGGCGGGGGGGCACTGAAGCTTTCTTT. It is translated as CATSGGRGGTEAFF.

This clonotype turned up a few times. The J gene is TRBJ1-4, the V gene TRBV27, with TRBD1 matching 9 bases. V gave up 0 bases and J gave up 7 bases; unmatched junction bases: 3. Germline CDR1 reads MNHEY; CDR2 reads SMNVEV (reference sequence). The CDR3 has 15 residues. The CDR3 DNA follows: TGTGCCAGCAGTTTATCGGACAGGGGAGTTGAAAAACTGTTTTTT. Its protein product is CASSLSDRGVEKLFF.

This clonotype was recorded a few times. This rearrangement joins TRBV5-1 to TRBJ2-2, with 11 bases that match TRBD2. The ends lost 3 bases at V and 2 bases at J; junction bases unmatched: 6. In germline, CDR1 is SGHRS, CDR2 YFSETQ. This CDR3 comprises 17 residues. The CDR3 DNA follows: TGCGCCAGCAGCTGGACGGGACTAGCGGCTAACACCGGGGAGCTGTTTTTT. Its protein is CASSWTGLAANTGELFF.

This clonotype was detected many times. The V call is TRBV11-2, the J call TRBJ1-2, with no clear D. Germline V gives CDR1 SGHAT, CDR2 FQNNGV. This CDR3 is 13 amino acids long. Trimming removed 5 bases at V and 5 bases at J, with 12 bases between. CDR3 coding DNA: TGTGCCAGCAGCCCGAGTGAGGTTTATGGCTACACCTTC. Amino acid sequence: CASSPSEVYGYTF.

With respect to this clonotype: A clone one base away is much larger, so this may be a read error. The V and J genes are TRBV30 and TRBJ2-7; 8 bases agree with TRBD1. The V gene's germline CDR1 is GTSNPN and CDR2 SVGIG (reference sequence). The CDR3 has 14 amino acids. V lost 1 base and J lost 5; bases outside the gene matches: 7. CDR3 region: CAWSAFQGANEQYF. CDR3 nucleotides: TGTGCCTGGAGTGCCTTCCAGGGGGCGAACGAGCAGTACTTC.

This clonotype has ten or more counts. This chain connects TRBV27 to TRBJ1-2; 7 nucleotides agree with TRBD1. Per the germline V gene, CDR1 is MNHEY and CDR2 is SMNVEV (reference sequence). CDR3 length: 14 amino acids. J gave up 7 bases and V 0 bases, and 5 bases lay outside the gene matches. CDR3 sequence reads: CASSLSVGTAGYTF. In nucleotides, the CDR3 is TGTGCCAGCAGTTTATCGGTAGGGACAGCTGGCTACACCTTC.

As for this clonotype: Since a much larger clone is just one base distant, this may be a read error. The chain combines TRBV7-8 with TRBJ2-5; D is ambiguous. Germline V CDR1 and CDR2: SGHVS, FQNEAQ. The CDR3 is made up of 15 amino acids. V was clipped by 1 base and J by 11 bases, with 20 bases between them. CDR3 DNA: TGTGCCAGCAGCTTAGTGGTGCTTGATTACAATGAGCAGTACTTC. It specifies CASSLVVLDYNEQYF.

This sequence joins TRBV15 and TRBJ2-7; 7 nucleotides match TRBD1. The CDR3 runs 14 residues. V was pared by 4 bases and J by 5 bases, with 8 bases of the junction left unmatched. Germline CDR1 is LNHNV and CDR2 is YYDKDF (reference sequence). The CDR3 nucleotides read TGTGCCACCAGCAAAGACAGGGTTGTCCACGAGCAGTACTTC. Amino acids: CATSKDRVVHEQYF.

This clonotype has only a few counts. The CDR3 here is CASSLSGGPPDTQYF. The CDR3 coding sequence is TGTGCCAGCAGTTTATCGGGAGGGCCCCCAGATACGCAGTATTTT. The rearrangement uses TRBV28 and TRBJ2-3; 8 positions agree with TRBD2. V was clipped by 1 base and J by 4 bases; unmatched bases: 4. Germline V CDR1 and CDR2: MDHEN, SYDVKM. CDR3 size: 15 residues.